These 23 T cell receptor beta chains share one sample of origin, sequenced in a study of neurological immune-mediated disorders (dated by TCRdb to the late 2010s). Library preparation employed 5' RACE. The run used an Illumina HiSeq 2500. TCRdb cleaned the public reads at Q25 with fastp, built clones with MiXCR and kept in-frame beta chains. Entries are consolidated by CDR3 protein sequence, retaining the most common genes and DNA. Across this sample there are under 45,000 distinct CDR3 sequences, with 3.5% to 4% seen only once. The leading ten clones occupy roughly 2% of the sample. Input material: PBMCs. These receptors were taken from a man aged 25 to 45 with multiple sclerosis.

In its sample, this clonotype was seen many times. V is TRBV7-8 and J is TRBJ1-5; maybe TRBD1 (5 bases). Germline V gives CDR1 SGHVS, CDR2 FQNEAQ. The CDR3 extends over 16 amino acids. V was cut by 5 bases and J by 5 bases, with 19 bases left in between. The CDR3 DNA sequence: TGTGCCAGCAGCGTCGAGGTTAACAGGAAGTATCAGCCCCAGCATTTT. This encodes CASSVEVNRKYQPQHF.

Ten or more counts support this clonotype. The chain recombines TRBV7-3 with TRBJ2-1; 8 nucleotides agree with TRBD2. The CDR3 runs to 14 residues. Trimming at V came to 1 base and at J to 7 bases, leaving 3 bases not matched to a gene. Germline assignment: CDR1 SGHTA and CDR2 FQGTGA. The CDR3, as DNA: TGTGCCAGCAGCTTAAGCGGACTAGCAAATGAGCAGTTCTTC. It specifies CASSLSGLANEQFF.

This clonotype was detected only a few times. V gene TRBV7-6 combines with J gene TRBJ2-3; 7 nucleotides agree with TRBD2. The trim removed 4 bases at V and 4 bases at J, leaving 8 bases unmatched. The CDR3 spans 15 residues. Germline loops: CDR1 SGHVS, CDR2 FNYEAQ. The CDR3: CASSSRAGYADTQYF. The DNA of the CDR3 is TGTGCCAGCAGCTCTAGAGCGGGGTACGCAGATACGCAGTATTTT.

This clonotype occurred many times. This chain connects TRBV20-1 to TRBJ1-2; D is unresolved. There are 12 residues in the CDR3. Trimming left V 2 bases short and J 3 bases short, with 7 bases between. Germline V CDR1 and CDR2: DFQATT, SNEGSKA (reference sequence). CDR3 loop: CSARSRHYGYTF. The CDR3, as DNA: TGCAGTGCTAGAAGCAGGCACTATGGCTACACCTTC.

In this sample, this clonotype turned up many times. The chain employs TRBV6-5 and TRBJ1-5; D is possibly TRBD1 (5 bases). V gave up 7 bases and J gave up 7 bases, with 14 bases separating them. Germline CDR1 reads MNHEY; CDR2 reads SVGAGI. The CDR3 is 13 amino acids. The CDR3 loop reads CASTLGQGQPQHF. The CDR3 nucleotides are TGTGCCAGCACCCTCGGTCAGGGACAGCCCCAGCATTTT.

Many counts were recorded for this clonotype. The CDR3 DNA is TGCGCCAGCCGATCAGGGGGGAACACTGAAGCTTTCTTT. Its protein is CASRSGGNTEAFF. The V and J genes are TRBV10-1 and TRBJ1-1; 7 bases fit TRBD1. V was pared by 8 bases and J by 1 base, with 4 bases of the junction left unmatched. The CDR3 is 13 residues long. Germline lookup yields CDR1 WNHNN and CDR2 SYGVQD (reference sequence).

This clonotype was found many times. V usage is TRBV5-6 and J usage is TRBJ1-2, with D uncertain. Germline-derived CDR1 and CDR2 are SGHDT and YYEEEE. V lost 1 base and J lost 1, with 8 bases in between. CDR3 length equals 14 residues. The CDR3 loop reads CASSLPGRNYGYTF. The CDR3 bases are TGTGCCAGCAGCTTGCCAGGACGTAACTATGGCTACACCTTC.

This clonotype was recorded a few times. This chain joins TRBV20-1 and TRBJ2-5; 12 nucleotides match TRBD2. Trimming took 0 bases from V and 7 from J; bases not matched to a gene: 12. CDR1 is DFQATT and CDR2 is SNEGSKA in the germline V gene (reference sequence). This CDR3 is built from 17 residues. CDR3 region: CSARETFGLAGRGTQYF. The DNA of the CDR3 is TGCAGTGCTAGAGAAACCTTCGGACTAGCGGGGAGGGGGACCCAGTACTTC.

This clonotype was seen many times. The V call is TRBV6-6, the J call TRBJ1-2; 12 nucleotides match TRBD1. The V and J ends lost 4 bases and 4 bases, in that order; junction bases with no gene match: 7. The CDR3 runs 16 residues. The germline gives CDR1 MNHNY, CDR2 SVGAGI (reference sequence). CDR3 region: CASSLGGQGALYGYTF. CDR3 DNA sequence: TGTGCCAGCAGTTTAGGGGGACAGGGGGCACTCTATGGCTACACCTTC.

This clonotype was recorded a few times. The chain is built from TRBV5-1 and TRBJ1-2; 8 bases are shared with TRBD1. Germline CDR1 reads SGHRS; CDR2 reads YFSETQ. The CDR3 is made up of 15 amino acids. Trimming at V came to 0 bases and at J to 7 bases, leaving 8 bases not matched to a gene. CDR3 amino acids: CASSLDPRGLGGYTF. The CDR3 DNA reads as TGCGCCAGCAGCTTGGATCCCAGGGGGCTGGGTGGCTACACCTTC.

This clonotype was observed a few times. A much larger clone differs from this one at a single base, so this may be a read error. The chain joins TRBV7-2 to TRBJ1-5; D not resolved. The germline gives CDR1 SGHTA, CDR2 FQGNSA. Trimming shortened V by 6 bases and J by 7 bases, and 16 bases separated the two germline ends. The CDR3 is 14 residues long. The chain's CDR3 is CASRNGKGRQPQHF. The DNA for the CDR3 is TGTGCCAGCAGGAACGGAAAGGGCAGACAGCCCCAGCATTTT. Based on the CDR3 plus reference TRBV7-2 and TRBJ1-5, the full variable domain is GAGVSQSPSNKVTEKGKDVELRCDPISGHTALYWYRQSLGQGLEFLIYFQGNSAPDKSGLPSDRFSAERTGGSVSTLTIQRTQQEDSAVYLCASRNGKGRQPQHFGDGTRLSIL.

This clonotype was counted many times. V is TRBV6-1 and J is TRBJ2-7; 10 bases line up with TRBD2. V trimming: 1 base; J trimming: 4 bases; junction bases outside the gene matches: 4. Germline values: CDR1 MNHNS, CDR2 SASEGT. This CDR3 spans 15 amino acids. CDR3 nucleotides: TGTGCCAGCAGTGAAGGTCCTAGCGGGGGTTACGAGCAGTACTTC. As protein: CASSEGPSGGYEQYF.

This clonotype was detected ten times or more. V is TRBV9 and J is TRBJ2-3; TRBD2 matches 8 bases. With V trimmed by 4 bases and J by 4 bases, 8 bases remained unmatched. CDR1 and CDR2 (germline): SGDLS, YYNGEE. The CDR3 has 15 residues. The CDR3 is CASSTTGTRSDTQYF. CDR3 coding DNA: TGTGCCAGCAGCACGACCGGGACTAGATCAGATACGCAGTATTTT.

This clonotype has a count of ten or more. V usage is TRBV5-6 and J usage is TRBJ2-7; 9 bases align to TRBD1. The V segment lost 5 bases and the J segment 3 bases; nucleotides outside the gene matches: 9. This CDR3 contains 15 residues. Germline V gene data show CDR1 as SGHDT and CDR2 as YYEEEE. The CDR3: CASRFTGGDYYEQYF. In nucleotides, the CDR3 is TGTGCCAGCAGGTTCACAGGGGGCGACTACTACGAGCAGTACTTC.

This clonotype was picked up many times. The chain has TRBV6-4 and TRBJ2-3; 8 bases align to TRBD2. V lost 3 bases to trimming and J lost 1 base; unmatched junction nucleotides: 0. The CDR3 sequence is 14 residues long. Germline V gives CDR1 MRHNA, CDR2 SNTAGT. CDR3 coding DNA: TGTGCCAGCAGTGAGCGGGGGGGCACAGATACGCAGTATTTT. Encoded protein: CASSERGGTDTQYF.

There are a few counts of this clonotype. V gene TRBV6-6 combines with J gene TRBJ1-1; possible D gene TRBD1, 5 bases. This CDR3 is built from 14 residues. Germline V gene data show CDR1 as MNHNY and CDR2 as SVGAGI (reference sequence). Trimming removed 4 bases at V and 1 base at J, with 10 bases between. The DNA for the CDR3 is TGTGCCAGCAGTTTCCGACAGCCGAACACTGAAGCTTTCTTT. It codes for CASSFRQPNTEAFF.

This clonotype was counted ten times or more. The rearrangement joins TRBV20-1 to TRBJ2-3; 10 bases align to TRBD2. This CDR3 region has 17 residues. Trimming took 3 bases from V and 2 from J; bases not matched to a gene: 11. CDR1 is DFQATT, CDR2 SNEGSKA, per germline (reference sequence). CDR3 protein: CSARGGLAASYTDTQYF. The CDR3 region has the DNA TGCAGTGCTAGGGGCGGACTAGCGGCATCCTACACAGATACGCAGTATTTT.

This clonotype appeared many times. This chain connects TRBV20-1 to TRBJ1-1, with D possibly matching TRBD1 (5 bases). Trimming cost V 2 bases and J 2 bases, with 9 bases left between them. This CDR3 has 13 amino acids. CDR1 and CDR2 (germline): DFQATT, SNEGSKA (reference sequence). The CDR3 DNA is TGCAGTGCTAGATGGCAGGGTAACACTGAAGCTTTCTTT. This codes for CSARWQGNTEAFF.

At least ten counts were recorded for this clonotype. The chain is built from TRBV6-5 and TRBJ1-2; possible D gene TRBD1, 5 bases. This CDR3 spans 13 amino acids. From germline, CDR1 is MNHEY and CDR2 SVGAGI. V was shortened by 2 bases and J by 8 bases, with 12 bases between the two germline ends. This chain's CDR3 is CASSYVTGGGYTF. CDR3 sequence (DNA): TGTGCCAGCAGTTACGTTACAGGAGGCGGCTACACCTTC.

This clonotype was picked up many times. The rearrangement uses TRBV9 and TRBJ2-1; D is possibly TRBD2 (5 bases). With 2 bases removed from V and 8 bases from J, the gap between germline ends came to 17 bases. The germline V gene encodes CDR1 SGDLS and CDR2 YYNGEE. CDR3 length: 15 residues. The CDR3 DNA is TGTGCCAGCAGCGTTACCCCGGGAACCCGGGATGAGCAGTTCTTC. Its translation is CASSVTPGTRDEQFF.

This clonotype was seen a handful of times. The J gene is TRBJ1-5, the V gene TRBV6-5; 8 positions agree with TRBD1. V gave up 5 bases and J gave up 5 bases; unmatched junction bases: 5. The germline V gene has CDR1 MNHEY and CDR2 SVGAGI. The CDR3 loop spans 14 amino acids. CDR3 DNA: TGTGCCAGCAGTGGACAGGGCCGAGATCAGCCCCAGCATTTT. Amino acid sequence: CASSGQGRDQPQHF.

At least ten counts were recorded for this clonotype. The chain couples TRBV12-3 or TRBV12-4 to TRBJ2-7; D is uncertain. V was shortened by 4 bases and J by 0 bases, with 10 bases between the two germline ends. This CDR3 spans 14 amino acids. This CDR3 is CASSSGRHSYEQYF. The CDR3 DNA reads TGTGCCAGCAGTTCGGGCAGACACTCCTACGAGCAGTACTTC.

There are many counts of this clonotype. The rearrangement joins TRBV20-1 to TRBJ2-5, with TRBD1 identical over 10 bases. Germline CDR1 and CDR2: DFQATT and SNEGSKA (reference sequence). The CDR3 consists of 15 residues. V shed 3 bases, J shed 3 bases, and the junction held 7 bases outside the gene matches. The CDR3 DNA reads TGCAGTGCTAGGGGGACAGGGGAATTGAAAGAGACCCAGTACTTC. Protein: CSARGTGELKETQYF.